The clone carrying this T cell receptor beta chain was picked up a small number of times. Its antigen is unidentified. This sample stems from a study of early T cells in non-severe SARS-CoV-2 infection. Study in general: Sequencing used unsorted whole-blood bulk RNA, so chains lack pairing. Findings and limits, study-wide: A preference for anti-spike CD8 responses marked VDJdb matching, which missed private and CD4 specificities.

Trimming shortened V by 4 bases and J by 7 bases, and 11 bases separated the two germline ends. Germline CDR1 SQVTM, CDR2 ANQGSEA. The CDR3 runs 11 residues. The protocol attached unique molecular identifiers to individual cDNA molecules. TCRdb itself ran the 5' RACE reads through MiXCR, one entry per CDR3 protein. The sample carries 70,000 to 95,000 distinct CDR3 sequences, around 8.7% recorded once. V and J are TRBV29-1 and TRBJ2-7; D is ambiguous. The receptor was isolated from an adult who was a healthcare worker with PCR-confirmed SARS-CoV-2 infection or an uninfected control (not recorded which). The sequencing sample was made of whole blood. CDR3 sequence: CSVVHVREQYF. The CDR3, as DNA: TGCAGCGTTGTCCACGTCCGGGAGCAGTACTTC.